The clone carrying this T cell receptor beta chain occurred once. What it recognizes is unknown. 60 Vbeta and 13 Jbeta primers were used in PCR. The table came from immunoSEQ multiplex PCR; TCRdb's copy has only in-frame clones and leaves some out. There are 100,000 to 150,000 clones in the sample; about 80% occur only once, and 3% to 4% lies in the top ten. These data are taken from a study of cytomegalovirus exposure and HLA in healthy donors. Regarding the study as a whole: Later analysis associated a missense DCLRE1C variant with TCR beta V- and J-gene trimming. There were several of the most significant clusters that appeared linked to common viral pathogens in a later analysis. Available immune exposure information covered CMV serostatus only.

This clonotype originated in a male donor in good health and CMV-seronegative. The sequencing input was PBMCs.

The CDR3 spells CASSVLRDEKLFF. In DNA form, the CDR3 reads TGCGCCAGCAGTGTCCTGAGGGATGAAAAACTGTTTTTT. This chain joins TRBV4-3 and TRBJ1-4; D remains ambiguous. Trimming shortened V by 6 bases and J by 6 bases, and 11 bases separated the two germline ends. The germline CDR1 and CDR2 sequences are LGHNA and YSLEER. The CDR3 has 13 amino acids.